Presented here are 5 T cell receptor beta chains from one specimen sequenced in a study of breast tumors, draining lymph nodes, adjacent tissues. From the multiplex PCR reads, TCRdb called clonotypes with MiXCR, one entry per CDR3 protein. The data show about 9,000 distinct CDR3 sequences, with 35% to 55% seen just once and about 15% held by the top ten. The specimen sequenced was tumor-adjacent breast tissue. The source of these receptors is a female donor with breast cancer. Some clones in this sample may be carry-over from other donors' samples.

This clonotype was counted at least ten times. The chain joins TRBV6-6 to TRBJ2-4, with 16 positions matching TRBD2. V trimming: 6 bases; J trimming: 7 bases; junction bases outside the gene matches: 9. The CDR3 totals 17 residues. Germline CDR1 MNHNY, CDR2 SVGAGI (reference sequence). The CDR3 is CASRGTSGRAAANIQYF. The CDR3 DNA reads TGTGCCAGCAGAGGGACTAGCGGGAGGGCCGCTGCGAACATTCAGTACTTC.

The chain links TRBV20-1 to TRBJ2-3; TRBD2 matches at 9 bases. V shed 7 bases, J shed 0 bases, and the junction held 14 bases outside the gene matches. This CDR3 has 17 amino acids. Germline V gene sequence: CDR1 DFQATT, CDR2 SNEGSKA (reference sequence). The CDR3 loop reads CSVAPAGGGISTDTQYF. In nucleotides, the CDR3 is TGCAGTGTGGCCCCGGCGGGAGGGGGAATTAGCACAGATACGCAGTATTTT.

This clonotype was observed many times. The chain has TRBV20-1 and TRBJ2-1; 13 positions agree with TRBD2. The CDR3 totals 15 residues. The trim removed 6 bases at V and 6 bases at J, leaving 8 bases unmatched. From germline, CDR1 is DFQATT and CDR2 SNEGSKA (reference sequence). CDR3 DNA sequence: TGCAGTGCACAGACCGGGACTAGCGGGATCAATGAGCAGTTCTTC. Protein product: CSAQTGTSGINEQFF.

This clonotype is categorized as medium-sized (0.01 to 0.1%). CDR3 protein: CATSGVGRGDGYTF. As DNA, the CDR3 is TGTGCCACCAGTGGGGTCGGCAGGGGCGATGGCTACACCTTC. V and J are TRBV24-1 and TRBJ1-2; TRBD1 might be the D (6 bases). With 5 bases removed from V and 6 bases from J, the gap between germline ends came to 15 bases. The germline CDR1 and CDR2 sequences are KGHDR and SFDVKD. The CDR3 sequence is 14 residues long.

V and J are TRBV11-2 and TRBJ1-1, with 8 bases that match TRBD1. The germline CDR1 and CDR2 sequences are SGHAT and FQNNGV. This CDR3 has 18 amino acids. Trimming cost V 2 bases and J 1 base; bases outside gene matches: 12. Here the CDR3 reads CASSLFRAGGQGNTEAFF. The CDR3 DNA is TGTGCCAGCAGCTTATTCCGGGCAGGGGGCCAAGGGAACACTGAAGCTTTCTTT.